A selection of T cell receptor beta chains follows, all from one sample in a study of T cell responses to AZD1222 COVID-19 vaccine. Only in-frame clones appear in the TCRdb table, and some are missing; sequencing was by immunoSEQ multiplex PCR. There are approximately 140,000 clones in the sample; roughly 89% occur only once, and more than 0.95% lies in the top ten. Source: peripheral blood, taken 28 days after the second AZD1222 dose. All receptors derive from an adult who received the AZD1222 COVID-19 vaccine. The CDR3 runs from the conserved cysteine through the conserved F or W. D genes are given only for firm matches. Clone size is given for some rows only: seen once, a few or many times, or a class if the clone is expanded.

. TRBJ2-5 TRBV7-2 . TGTGCCAGCAGTCGCGGCACGCAAGAGACCCAGTACTTC CASSRGTQETQYF
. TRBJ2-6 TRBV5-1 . TGCGCCAGCAGCGATGGCCGGAACTCTGGGGCCAACGTCCTGACTTTC CASSDGRNSGANVLTF
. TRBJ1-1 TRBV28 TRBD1 TGTGCCAGCAGTTCCCACAGGGGGGCCGTGATGAACACTGAAGCTTTCTTT CASSSHRGAVMNTEAFF
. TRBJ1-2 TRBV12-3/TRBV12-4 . TGTGCCAGCAGTTGGGAGGTGGGTAGTGGCTACACCTTC CASSWEVGSGYTF
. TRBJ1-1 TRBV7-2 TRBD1 TGTGCCAGCAGCCCGACAGGGCATGACACTGAAGCTTTCTTT CASSPTGHDTEAFF
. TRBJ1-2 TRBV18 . TGTGCCAGCTCAGAACAGAGGGACGGCTACACCTTC CASSEQRDGYTF
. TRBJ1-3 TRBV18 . TGTGCCAGCTCACCACAGCCGGCGATCGGAAACACCATATATTTT CASSPQPAIGNTIYF
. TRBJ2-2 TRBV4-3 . TGCGCCAGCAGCCAAGAGCCGGGAACCACCGGGGAGCTGTTTTTT CASSQEPGTTGELFF
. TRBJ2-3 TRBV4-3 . TGCGCCAGCAGCCAAGATAGGGCGAGCACAGATACGCAGTATTTT CASSQDRASTDTQYF
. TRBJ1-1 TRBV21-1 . TGTGCCAGCAGCAAATCCGGGACAGGGGTCACTGAAGCTTTCTTT CASSKSGTGVTEAFF
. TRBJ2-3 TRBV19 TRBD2 TGTGCCAGTAGTCCGACGCGAGCGGGGGGCACAGATACGCAGTATTTT CASSPTRAGGTDTQYF
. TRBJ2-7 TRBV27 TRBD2 TGTGCCAGCAGTTTGGGTAGCGGGAGCTTAGGTGGGCAGTACTTC CASSLGSGSLGGQYF
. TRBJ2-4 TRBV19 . TGTGCCAGTAGTATTCCGGGGCGGGTGGACATTCAGTACTTC CASSIPGRVDIQYF
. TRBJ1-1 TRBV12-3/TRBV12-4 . TGTGCCAGCAGTTTTTCTGAGAACACTGAAGCTTTCTTT CASSFSENTEAFF
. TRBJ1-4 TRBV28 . TGTGCGATACCAGCAACGACAAATAATGAAAAACTGTTTTTT CAIPATTNNEKLFF
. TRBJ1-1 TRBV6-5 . TGTGCCAGCAGTCTGGGAGGGTTGAACGCTGAAGCTTTCTTT CASSLGGLNAEAFF
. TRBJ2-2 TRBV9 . TGTGCCAGCGGTGCTCAGGGCCACACCGGGGAGCTGTTTTTT CASGAQGHTGELFF
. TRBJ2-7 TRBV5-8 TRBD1 TGTGCCAGCGGTAGGACAGGGGACGAGCAGTACTTC CASGRTGDEQYF
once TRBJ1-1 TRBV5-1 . TGCGCCAGCAGCTTAACGGGGGACACTGAAGCTTTCTTT CASSLTGDTEAFF
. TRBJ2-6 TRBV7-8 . TGTGCCAGCAGCTCCAAGCGCTGGAGGGACACTCTGGGCTCTGGGGCCAACGTCCTGACTTTC CASSSKRWRDTLGSGANVLTF
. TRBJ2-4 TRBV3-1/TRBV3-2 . TGTGCCAGCAGCCAAGATTGGCCTGCCAAAAACATTCAGTACTTC CASSQDWPAKNIQYF
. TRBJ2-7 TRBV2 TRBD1 TGTGCCAGCAGTCAGGGGGCTGGGCAGTACTTC CASSQGAGQYF
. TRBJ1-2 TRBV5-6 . TGTGCCAGCACCACTACGGGGAGGGACTATGGCTACACCTTC CASTTTGRDYGYTF
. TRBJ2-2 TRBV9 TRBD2 TGTGCCAGCAGCATTAGCGGGGGCCTTACTCAACGATTCACCGGGGAGCTGTTTTTT CASSISGGLTQRFTGELFF
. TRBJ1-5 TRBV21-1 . TGTGCCAGCACCCGGGGACAGTTGAATGGCAATCAGCCCCAGCATTTT CASTRGQLNGNQPQHF
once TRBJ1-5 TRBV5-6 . TGTGCCAGCAGCATTGGTGGGGGAGGGTATAATCAGCCCCAGCATTTT CASSIGGGGYNQPQHF
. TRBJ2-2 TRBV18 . TGTGCCAGCTCATCAAGCCAGATAATGAACACCGGGGAGCTGTTTTTT CASSSSQIMNTGELFF
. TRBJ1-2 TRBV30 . TGTGCCTGGAGTGAGCAGGGAATCTCTGGCTACACCTTC CAWSEQGISGYTF
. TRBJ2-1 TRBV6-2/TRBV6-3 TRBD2 TGTGCCAGCAGCATACACCGAACTAGCGGGGCCCTCGATGAGCAGTTCTTC CASSIHRTSGALDEQFF